The source of this T cell receptor (beta chain) is a study of tumor-infiltrating lymphocytes in primary liver carcinoma. Starting material for RNA and DNA co-extraction consisted of about 20-32 mg of unsorted bulk tissue. From 500 ng of total RNA, TCR beta-specific cDNA was reverse-transcribed using a constant-region primer. What produced the TCR beta libraries was three nested multiplex PCR rounds using slightly modified ARM-PCR. TRBV1-TRBV30 forward primers paired with a C-beta reverse primer drove the first two PCR rounds, ten to eleven cycles each. TCRdb used MiXCR to reprocess the multiplex PCR reads, holding one entry per CDR3 protein. The profile shows about 44,000 distinct CDR3 sequences, about 80% of them singletons. This clonotype has ten or more counts. The germline CDR1 and CDR2 sequences are MNHEY and SVGAGI. The CDR3 has 15 amino acids. The V and J ends lost 8 bases and 5 bases respectively, with 16 bases between them.

The V and J genes are TRBV6-5 and TRBJ1-6, with TRBD1 as a possible D gene (5 bases). The sequencing sample was made of liver tumor tissue from sampling region 3. This sample's subset: tumor region T3, left-lateral pole. The sequence derives from a man aged 35 to 55 with primary liver carcinoma and hepatitis B virus infection. CDR3 loop: CASQGGVIDNSPLHF. The CDR3 DNA reads as TGTGCCAGCCAGGGTGGGGTAATAGATAATTCACCCCTCCACTTT.